The clone carrying this TCR beta chain occurred a few times. Its antigen is not known. Authors of the study amplified TCR beta CDR3 regions from RNA transcripts. An initial round of RT-PCR targeting the TCR CDR3 relied on the HTBI primer set. TCRdb reprocessed the multiplex PCR reads with MiXCR, giving one entry per CDR3 protein. The table shows 450,000 to 700,000 distinct CDR3 sequences, with about 45% occurring only once. The diagnostic basis comprised clinical symptoms, serum thyroxine and TRAb, thyroid ultrasound and orbital computed tomography. The sample is drawn from a study of T cells in Graves' hyperthyroidism and ophthalmopathy. General study findings and limits: In blood, most of the thyroid clonotypes expanded above 0.001 were also present. Ophthalmopathy, as predicted by the model, came a median about six months after the prediction.

Material for sequencing was peripheral blood or thyroid tissue (not recorded which). This sequence was found in an adult woman with Graves' disease, either hyperthyroidism or ophthalmopathy (not recorded which).

This chain's CDR3 is CAINDGNTIYF. CDR3 bases: TGTGCCATCAACGATGGAAACACCATATATTTT. The J gene is TRBJ1-3, the V gene TRBV10-3; D is uncertain. The CDR3 is 11 amino acids. The V end was cut by 7 bases, the J end by 3 bases, with 4 bases between. CDR1 and CDR2 (germline): ENHRY, SYGVKD.